One sample yielded the 21 T cell receptor beta chains listed below, sequenced in a study of T cell repertoires in cytomegalovirus infection. No antigen has been identified for these receptors. TCRdb fed the reads into MiXCR, producing one record per CDR3 protein. The sample has 680,000 or so distinct CDR3 sequences, roughly 30% seen once; the top ten hold 15% to 20%. Material: cultured PBMCs, obtained from culture after CMV antigen stimulation. The receptors originated from a human donor in good health (CMV status not recorded). Some clones in this sample may be carry-over from other donors' samples.

V is TRBV6-2 or TRBV6-3 and J is TRBJ2-7, with D possibly being TRBD1 (5 bases). CDR1 MNHEY and CDR2 SVGEGT come from the germline V gene. There are 13 residues in the CDR3. V was pared by 0 bases and J by 6 bases, with 9 bases between. The CDR3: CASSYSWGREQYF. The CDR3 region has the DNA TGTGCCAGCAGTTACTCGTGGGGCCGCGAGCAGTACTTC.

The V call is TRBV2, the J call TRBJ1-2; a possible D gene is TRBD1 (6 bases). V shed 7 bases and J shed 0 bases, with 12 bases lying between them. This CDR3 is 14 amino acids long. CDR1 is SNHLY, CDR2 FYNNEI, per germline. The CDR3 here is CASIRGHPNYGYTF. CDR3 nucleotides: TGTGCCAGCATTAGGGGACACCCTAACTATGGCTACACCTTC.

This clonotype was seen only a few times. The DNA of the CDR3 is TGTGCCACCAGCAGAGATCGAGTGCCTCAGTACTTC. Residues: CATSRDRVPQYF. The rearrangement uses TRBV15 and TRBJ2-4, with D uncertain. Germline values: CDR1 LNHNV, CDR2 YYDKDF (reference sequence). Trimming removed 0 bases from V and 12 bases from J, with 9 bases in between. The CDR3 has 12 residues.

The chain joins TRBV6-8 to TRBJ2-1; D remains ambiguous. In germline, CDR1 is MNHGY, CDR2 SAAAGT. This CDR3 is built from 13 residues. Trimming left V 4 bases short and J 6 bases short, with 10 bases between. The CDR3 protein is CASSWGYPNEQFF. The CDR3 DNA reads as TGTGCCAGCAGTTGGGGTTACCCCAATGAGCAGTTCTTC.

This clonotype has more than one count but fewer than ten. In nucleotides, the CDR3 is TGCGCCAGCAGCCACCAGGAGGGCTCAAAGGACAAAAACATTCAGTACTTC. Translated, it gives CASSHQEGSKDKNIQYF. The genes are TRBV4-3 and TRBJ2-4; the D gene is possibly TRBD2 (6 bases). The CDR3 totals 17 residues. Trimming stripped 3 bases from V and 3 bases from J, with 18 bases between. Germline V gene lookup returns CDR1 LGHNA and CDR2 YSLEER.

This clonotype was observed a single time. The rearrangement uses TRBV2 and TRBJ1-1, with TRBD1 matching over 9 bases. The CDR3 is made up of 17 amino acids. With V trimmed by 2 bases and J by 3 bases, 10 bases remained unmatched. Per germline, CDR1 SNHLY and CDR2 FYNNEI. This CDR3 reads CASSELRGQGRDTEAFF. The CDR3 DNA sequence: TGTGCCAGCAGTGAATTGCGCGGACAGGGGAGGGACACTGAAGCTTTCTTT. Full variable domain (missing parts from reference TRBV2 and TRBJ1-1): EPEVTQTPSHQVTQMGQEVILRCVPISNHLYFYWYRQILGQKVEFLVSFYNNEISEKSEIFDDQFSVERPDGSNFTLKIRSTKLEDSAMYFCASSELRGQGRDTEAFFGQGTRLTVV.

This rearrangement joins TRBV18 to TRBJ1-4, with D uncertain. Germline-derived CDR1 and CDR2 are KGHSH and LQKENI. Trimming removed 3 bases from V and 0 bases from J, with 11 bases in between. The CDR3 has 16 amino acids. In nucleotides, the CDR3 is TGTGCCAGCTCACCGGTACATGGGCCAACTAATGAAAAACTGTTTTTT. Amino acids: CASSPVHGPTNEKLFF.

V is TRBV6-1 and J is TRBJ2-7, with 8 positions matching TRBD2. V was clipped by 5 bases and J by 12 bases; unmatched bases: 9. Germline CDR1 is MNHNS and CDR2 is SASEGT. This CDR3 is built from 12 residues. CDR3 bases: TGTGCCAGCAGTCTCCGGGGGGGCGGCGGGTACTTC. It is translated as CASSLRGGGGYF.

V is TRBV7-9 and J is TRBJ2-5; perhaps TRBD2 as D (5 bases). The CDR3 runs to 14 residues. Deletions cut 4 bases from V and 4 bases from J, with 13 bases between. The V gene's germline CDR1 is SEHNR and CDR2 FQNEAQ (reference sequence). CDR3 in amino acids: CASSWVGIGETQYF. The DNA for the CDR3 is TGTGCCAGCAGCTGGGTCGGGATCGGAGAGACCCAGTACTTC.

The gene calls are TRBV4-1 and TRBJ1-2; D perhaps matches TRBD1 (5 bases). CDR3 length: 16 residues. Germline V lookup: CDR1 MGHRA, CDR2 YSYEKL. V was cut by 0 bases and J by 1 base, with 12 bases left in between. The CDR3 reads CASSQDLGQSNYGYTF. In DNA form, the CDR3 reads TGCGCCAGCAGCCAAGATTTGGGGCAGAGTAACTATGGCTACACCTTC.

The chain links TRBV4-3 to TRBJ2-3, with D maybe TRBD2 (6 bases). Trimming pared 2 bases from V and 4 bases from J, leaving 19 bases between. The CDR3 extends over 17 amino acids. Germline V gene lookup returns CDR1 LGHNA and CDR2 YSLEER. The chain's CDR3 is CASSQLLSRRAPDTQYF. The CDR3 bases are TGCGCCAGCAGCCAATTGTTGAGCCGGAGGGCCCCAGATACGCAGTATTTT.

This rearrangement joins TRBV2 to TRBJ1-1; D not resolved. The CDR3 has 15 residues. V gave up 3 bases and J gave up 1 base, with 12 bases separating them. Germline V gives CDR1 SNHLY, CDR2 FYNNEI. The CDR3 loop is CASSEYAPQNTEAFF. The DNA of the CDR3 is TGTGCCAGCAGTGAGTATGCCCCCCAGAACACTGAAGCTTTCTTT.

This clonotype was recorded a few times. In DNA, the CDR3 is TGTGCCAGCAGCTTGCGGGGCGGGAGTAACGAGCAGTACTTC. Translating it yields CASSLRGGSNEQYF. The V call is TRBV7-9, the J call TRBJ2-7; 7 positions agree with TRBD2. Germline CDR1 SEHNR, CDR2 FQNEAQ (reference sequence). The CDR3 sequence is 14 residues long. V shed 3 bases and J 5 bases; nucleotides not matched to a gene: 7.

This chain connects TRBV11-3 to TRBJ2-1; D is possibly TRBD1 or TRBD2 (5 bases each). CDR3 size: 13 residues. From germline, CDR1 is SGHNT and CDR2 YENEEA. Trimming pared 8 bases from V and 8 bases from J, leaving 16 bases between. The CDR3 region has the DNA TGTGCCAGCTCTCGGGGCGAACTCCATGAGCAGTTCTTC. This sequence encodes CASSRGELHEQFF. Full variable domain (outside the CDR3, taken from reference TRBV11-3 and TRBJ2-1): EAGVVQSPRYKIIEKKQPVAFWCNPISGHNTLYWYLQNLGQGPELLIRYENEEAVDDSQLPKDRFSAERLKGVDSTLKIQPAELGDSAVYLCASSRGELHEQFFGPGTRLTVL.

This clonotype came up a few times. This chain uses TRBV4-3 with TRBJ1-6; D might be TRBD1 (5 bases). Germline values: CDR1 LGHNA, CDR2 YSLEER. The V end lost 4 bases, the J end lost 0 bases, and 13 bases lay between the germline ends. The length of the CDR3 is 17 residues. CDR3: CASSRNRGSSYNSPLHF. The CDR3 nucleotides read TGCGCCAGCAGCCGAAACCGGGGGAGCTCCTATAATTCACCCCTCCACTTT.

This clonotype occurred a few times. The chain uses TRBV4-1 and TRBJ2-7, with D hard to call. Germline lookup yields CDR1 MGHRA and CDR2 YSYEKL. There are 15 residues in the CDR3. The V end was cut by 2 bases, the J end by 1 base, with 12 bases between. CDR3 in amino acids: CASSQSSLSSYEQYF. DNA of the CDR3: TGCGCCAGCAGCCAAAGTAGCCTGAGTTCCTACGAGCAGTACTTC.

This clonotype has only a few counts. V is TRBV7-6 and J is TRBJ1-1; the D gene is possibly TRBD1 (5 bases). The CDR3 is 15 amino acids. Germline V gene data show CDR1 as SGHVS and CDR2 as FNYEAQ. Trimming stripped 0 bases from V and 5 bases from J, with 13 bases between. The CDR3: CASSLAGGDWTEAFF. Written as DNA, the CDR3 is TGTGCCAGCAGCTTAGCTGGGGGAGATTGGACTGAAGCTTTCTTT.

The J gene is TRBJ2-3, the V gene TRBV20-1, with TRBD2 matching 9 bases. Looked up from germline, CDR1 is DFQATT and CDR2 is SNEGSKA (reference sequence). CDR3 length: 16 amino acids. Losses at the gene ends were 0 bases for V and 1 base for J; bases not matched to a gene: 5. CDR3 DNA: TGCAGTGCTAGAGATCCCTCTAGCGGGGGCACAGATACGCAGTATTTT. Translating it yields CSARDPSSGGTDTQYF.

This clonotype was seen a few times. The CDR3 DNA reads as TGTGCCAGCAGACGGACTAGCGGGGCCCAAGAGACCCAGTACTTC. It yields the protein CASRRTSGAQETQYF. The chain has TRBV12-3 or TRBV12-4 and TRBJ2-5, with 12 nucleotides matching TRBD2. With V trimmed by 6 bases and J by 1 base, 3 bases remained unmatched. This CDR3 is 15 amino acids long.

V gene TRBV10-3 combines with J gene TRBJ2-1; 9 positions agree with TRBD1. The CDR3 extends over 16 amino acids. Germline CDR1 ENHRY, CDR2 SYGVKD. V trimming: 3 bases; J trimming: 7 bases; junction bases outside the gene matches: 10. The CDR3 nucleotides read TGTGCCATCAGTGACCGTTTAGGACAGGGGCGGAATGAGCAGTTCTTC. Amino acids: CAISDRLGQGRNEQFF.

This clonotype was seen at least ten times. The rearrangement uses TRBV7-2 and TRBJ2-7; D possibly corresponds to TRBD1 (5 bases). The CDR3 runs to 15 residues. V was clipped by 1 base and J by 5 bases, with 15 bases between them. The germline gives CDR1 SGHTA, CDR2 FQGNSA. CDR3 residues: CASSLVQDLRDEQYF. In DNA form, the CDR3 reads TGTGCCAGCAGCTTAGTGCAGGACCTCAGGGACGAGCAGTACTTC.